This TCR beta chain originates from a study of human T cells and chemical hapten exposure. The study's library attached unique molecular identifiers to single cDNA molecules. TCRdb re-called the RACE reads through MiXCR, storing one row per CDR3 protein. In the table there are 150,000 to 200,000 distinct CDR3 sequences, roughly 26% of which are singletons. V lost 1 base and J lost 9, with 7 bases in between. From germline, CDR1 is SEHNR and CDR2 FQNEAQ (reference sequence). This CDR3 has 12 amino acids. Time point given: patch test 3, about 24 weeks after DPC sensitization. The treatment is: therapeutic diphenylcyclopropenone sensitization with weekly scalp DPC.

Sequencing was performed on whole blood, taken in connection with sensitization to the hapten diphenylcyclopropenone (DPC). This receptor was identified in a young woman with alopecia areata. Some clones in this sample may be carry-over from other donors' samples. The chain couples TRBV7-9 to TRBJ1-5; D is unclear. The CDR3 nucleotides read TGTGCCAGCAGCTTAGGAGGCTTGCCCCAGCATTTT. Translation gives CASSLGGLPQHF. The whole variable domain, remainder taken from reference TRBV7-9 and TRBJ1-5, is DTGVSQNPRHKITKRGQNVTFRCDPISEHNRLYWYRQTLGQGPEFLTYFQNEAQLEKSRLLSDRFSAERPKGSFSTLEIQRTEQGDSAMYLCASSLGGLPQHFGDGTRLSIL.